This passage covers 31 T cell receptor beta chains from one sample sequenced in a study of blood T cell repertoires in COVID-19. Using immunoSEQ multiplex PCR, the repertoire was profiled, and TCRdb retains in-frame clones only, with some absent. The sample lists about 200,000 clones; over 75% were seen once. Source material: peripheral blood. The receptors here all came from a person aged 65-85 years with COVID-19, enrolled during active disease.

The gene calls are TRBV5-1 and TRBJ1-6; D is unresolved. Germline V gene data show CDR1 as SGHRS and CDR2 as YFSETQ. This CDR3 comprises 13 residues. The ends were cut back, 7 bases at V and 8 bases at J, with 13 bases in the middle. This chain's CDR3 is CASSAAADSPLHF. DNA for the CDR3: TGCGCCAGCTCCGCAGCGGCCGATTCACCCCTCCACTTT. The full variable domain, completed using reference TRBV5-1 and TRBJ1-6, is KAGVTQTPRYLIKTRGQQVTLSCSPISGHRSVSWYQQTPGQGLQFLFEYFSETQRNKGNFPGRFSGRQFSNSRSEMNVSTLELGDSALYLCASSAAADSPLHFGNGTRLTVT.

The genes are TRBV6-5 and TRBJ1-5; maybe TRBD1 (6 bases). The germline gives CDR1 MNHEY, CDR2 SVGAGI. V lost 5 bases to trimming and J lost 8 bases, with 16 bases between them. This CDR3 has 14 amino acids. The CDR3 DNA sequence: TGTGCCAGCAGTCCACAGGGATGGGATAAGCCCCAGCATTTT. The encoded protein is CASSPQGWDKPQHF.

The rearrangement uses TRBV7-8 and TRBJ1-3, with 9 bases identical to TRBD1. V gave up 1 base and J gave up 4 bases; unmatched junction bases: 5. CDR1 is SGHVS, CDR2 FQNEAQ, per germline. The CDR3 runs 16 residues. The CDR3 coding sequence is TGTGCCAGCAGCTTAGGTTTGGGACAGGGAGGAAACACCATATATTTT. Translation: CASSLGLGQGGNTIYF.

The CDR3 is CASSQDRTGGWGGYTF. CDR3 sequence (DNA): TGCGCCAGCAGCCAAGATCGGACAGGGGGGTGGGGTGGCTACACCTTC. The gene calls are TRBV4-3 and TRBJ1-2; 10 bases are shared with TRBD1. Germline lookup yields CDR1 LGHNA and CDR2 YSLEER. The J segment lost 7 bases and the V segment lost 0 bases, leaving 8 bases of the junction unmatched. This CDR3 is built from 16 residues.

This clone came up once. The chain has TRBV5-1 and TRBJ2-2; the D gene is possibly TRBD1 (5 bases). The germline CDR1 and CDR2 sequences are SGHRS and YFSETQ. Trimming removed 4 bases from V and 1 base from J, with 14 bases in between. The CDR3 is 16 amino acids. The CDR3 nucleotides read TGCGCCAGCAGCCTAGGACATACAAGGAACACCGGGGAGCTGTTTTTT. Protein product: CASSLGHTRNTGELFF.

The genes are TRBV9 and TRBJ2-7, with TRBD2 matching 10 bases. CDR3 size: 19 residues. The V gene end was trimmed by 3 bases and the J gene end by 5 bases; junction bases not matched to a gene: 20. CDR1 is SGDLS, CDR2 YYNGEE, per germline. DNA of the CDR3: TGTGCCAGCAGCGAGGGGGATAGCGGGGGGAATCCCCTCGGGGACGAGCAGTACTTC. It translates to CASSEGDSGGNPLGDEQYF.

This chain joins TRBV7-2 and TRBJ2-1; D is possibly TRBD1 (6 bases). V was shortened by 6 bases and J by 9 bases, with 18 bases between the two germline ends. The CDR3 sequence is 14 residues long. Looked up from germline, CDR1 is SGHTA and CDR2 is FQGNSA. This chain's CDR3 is CASRQGPSSLEQFF. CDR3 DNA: TGTGCCAGCAGACAGGGTCCTTCTTCTCTTGAGCAGTTCTTC.

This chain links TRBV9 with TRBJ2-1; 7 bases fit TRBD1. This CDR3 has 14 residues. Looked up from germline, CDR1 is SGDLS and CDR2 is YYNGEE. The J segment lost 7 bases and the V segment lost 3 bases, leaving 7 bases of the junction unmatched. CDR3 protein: CASSAAGGRNEQFF. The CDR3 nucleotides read TGTGCCAGCAGCGCCGCAGGGGGAAGGAATGAGCAGTTCTTC.

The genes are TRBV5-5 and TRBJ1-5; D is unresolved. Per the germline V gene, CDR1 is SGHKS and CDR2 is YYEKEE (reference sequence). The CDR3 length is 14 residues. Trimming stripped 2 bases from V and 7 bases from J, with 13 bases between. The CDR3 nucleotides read TGTGCCAGCAGCTTCAGCGGCGACGGCCAGCCCCAGCATTTT. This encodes CASSFSGDGQPQHF. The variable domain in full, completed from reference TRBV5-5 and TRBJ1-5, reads DAGVTQSPTHLIKTRGQQVTLRCSPISGHKSVSWYQQVLGQGPQFIFQYYEKEERGRGNFPDRFSARQFPNYSSELNVNALLLGDSALYLCASSFSGDGQPQHFGDGTRLSIL.

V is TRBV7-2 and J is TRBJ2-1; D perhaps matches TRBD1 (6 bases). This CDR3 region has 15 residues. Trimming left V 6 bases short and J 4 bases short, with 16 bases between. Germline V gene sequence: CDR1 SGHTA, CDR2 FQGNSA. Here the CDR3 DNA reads TGTGCCAGCAGTCCTGACAGGACGGTGTACAATGAGCAGTTCTTC. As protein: CASSPDRTVYNEQFF.

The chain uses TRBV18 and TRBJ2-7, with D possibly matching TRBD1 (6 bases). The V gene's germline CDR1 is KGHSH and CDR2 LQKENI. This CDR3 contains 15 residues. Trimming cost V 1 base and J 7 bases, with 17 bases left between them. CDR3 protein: CASSPLRLQGLEQYF. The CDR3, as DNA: TGTGCCAGCTCACCACTACGTTTACAGGGCCTTGAGCAGTACTTC.

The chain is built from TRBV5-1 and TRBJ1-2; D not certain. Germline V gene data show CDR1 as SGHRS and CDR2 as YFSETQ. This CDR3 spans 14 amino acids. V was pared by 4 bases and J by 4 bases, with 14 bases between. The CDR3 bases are TGCGCCAGCAGCCAGGTGGGCACCAGCTATGGCTACACCTTC. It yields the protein CASSQVGTSYGYTF.

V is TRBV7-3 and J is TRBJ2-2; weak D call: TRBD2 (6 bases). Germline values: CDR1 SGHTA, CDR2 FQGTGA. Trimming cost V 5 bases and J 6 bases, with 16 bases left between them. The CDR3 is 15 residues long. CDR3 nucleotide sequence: TGTGCCAGCAGCCGGACCGGAGGGCGGGCCGGGGAGCTGTTTTTT. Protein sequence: CASSRTGGRAGELFF.

The chain's CDR3 is CASTPPGTGYSPLHF. The CDR3 DNA follows: TGTGCCAGCACTCCCCCCGGGACAGGGTATTCACCCCTCCACTTT. The genes are TRBV28 and TRBJ1-6; 9 bases match TRBD1. The CDR3 has 15 residues. The ends lost 7 bases at V and 8 bases at J; junction bases unmatched: 9. CDR1 is MDHEN, CDR2 SYDVKM, per germline. Combining the CDR3 with reference TRBV28 and TRBJ1-6 gives the whole variable domain DVKVTQSSRYLVKRTGEKVFLECVQDMDHENMFWYRQDPGLGLRLIYFSYDVKMKEKGDIPEGYSVSREKKERFSLILESASTNQTSMYLCASTPPGTGYSPLHFGNGTRLTVT.

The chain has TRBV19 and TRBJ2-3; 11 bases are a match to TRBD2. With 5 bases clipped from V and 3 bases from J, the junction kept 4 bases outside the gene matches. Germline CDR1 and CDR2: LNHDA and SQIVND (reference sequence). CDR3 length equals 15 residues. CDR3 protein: CASSYSGGATDTQYF. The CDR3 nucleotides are TGTGCCAGTAGTTATAGCGGGGGGGCGACAGATACGCAGTATTTT. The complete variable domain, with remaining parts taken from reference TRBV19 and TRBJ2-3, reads DGGITQSPKYLFRKEGQNVTLSCEQNLNHDAMYWYRQDPGQGLRLIYYSQIVNDFQKGDIAEGYSVSREKKESFPLTVTSAQKNPTAFYLCASSYSGGATDTQYFGPGTRLTVL.

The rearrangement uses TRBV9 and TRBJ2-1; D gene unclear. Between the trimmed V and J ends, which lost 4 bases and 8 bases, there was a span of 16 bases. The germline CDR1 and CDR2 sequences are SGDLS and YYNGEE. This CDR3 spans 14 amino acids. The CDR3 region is CASSPNPLNDEQFF. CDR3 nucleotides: TGTGCCAGCAGCCCAAACCCCCTAAATGATGAGCAGTTCTTC.

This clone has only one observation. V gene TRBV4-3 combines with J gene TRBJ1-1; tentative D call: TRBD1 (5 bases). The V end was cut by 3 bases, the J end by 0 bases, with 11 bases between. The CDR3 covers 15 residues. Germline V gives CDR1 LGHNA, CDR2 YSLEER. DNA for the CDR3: TGCGCCAGCAGCCACTCCGACAGACTGAACACTGAAGCTTTCTTT. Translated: CASSHSDRLNTEAFF.

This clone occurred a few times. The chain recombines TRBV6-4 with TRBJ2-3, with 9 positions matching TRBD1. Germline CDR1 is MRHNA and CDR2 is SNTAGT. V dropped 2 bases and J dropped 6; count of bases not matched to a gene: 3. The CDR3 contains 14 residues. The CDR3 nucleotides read TGTGCCAGCAGTGACACTGACAGGGGGGATACGCAGTATTTT. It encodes CASSDTDRGDTQYF.

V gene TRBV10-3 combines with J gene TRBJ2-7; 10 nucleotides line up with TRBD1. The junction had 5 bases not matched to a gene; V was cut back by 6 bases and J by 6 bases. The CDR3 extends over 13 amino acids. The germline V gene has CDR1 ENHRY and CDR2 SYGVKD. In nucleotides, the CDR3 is TGTGCCATCAGCAAGACAGGGGGCCCCGAGCAGTACTTC. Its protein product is CAISKTGGPEQYF.

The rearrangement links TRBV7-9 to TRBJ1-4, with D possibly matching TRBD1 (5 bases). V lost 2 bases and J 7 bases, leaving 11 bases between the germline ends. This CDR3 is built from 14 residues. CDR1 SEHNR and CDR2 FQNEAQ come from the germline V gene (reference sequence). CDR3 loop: CASSLRQLGEKLFF. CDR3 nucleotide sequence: TGTGCCAGCAGCTTACGACAGCTAGGTGAAAAACTGTTTTTT.

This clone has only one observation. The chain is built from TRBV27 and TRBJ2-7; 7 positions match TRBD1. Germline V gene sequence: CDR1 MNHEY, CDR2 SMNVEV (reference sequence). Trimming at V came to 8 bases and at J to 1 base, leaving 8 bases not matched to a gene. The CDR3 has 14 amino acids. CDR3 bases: TGTGCCAGCCGATGGGACAGATTATCCTACGAGCAGTACTTC. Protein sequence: CASRWDRLSYEQYF.

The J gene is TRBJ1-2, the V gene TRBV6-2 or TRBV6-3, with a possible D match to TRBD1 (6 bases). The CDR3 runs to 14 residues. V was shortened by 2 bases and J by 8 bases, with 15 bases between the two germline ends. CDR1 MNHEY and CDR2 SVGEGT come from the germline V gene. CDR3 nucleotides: TGTGCCAGCAGTTACCTCCCACAGGGACCAGGCTACACCTTC. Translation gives CASSYLPQGPGYTF.

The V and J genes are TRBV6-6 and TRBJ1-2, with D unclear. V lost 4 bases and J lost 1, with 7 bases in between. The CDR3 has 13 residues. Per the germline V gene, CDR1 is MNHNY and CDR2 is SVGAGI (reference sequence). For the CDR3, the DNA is TGTGCCAGCAGTTCCCCCGGTAACTATGGCTACACCTTC. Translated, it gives CASSSPGNYGYTF.

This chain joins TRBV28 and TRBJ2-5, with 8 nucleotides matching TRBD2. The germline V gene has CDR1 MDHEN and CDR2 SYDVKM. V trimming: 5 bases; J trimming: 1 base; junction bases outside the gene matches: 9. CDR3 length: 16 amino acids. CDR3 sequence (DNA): TGTGCCAGCAGTCCAATAGCGGGAATTGGCCAAGAGACCCAGTACTTC. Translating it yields CASSPIAGIGQETQYF.

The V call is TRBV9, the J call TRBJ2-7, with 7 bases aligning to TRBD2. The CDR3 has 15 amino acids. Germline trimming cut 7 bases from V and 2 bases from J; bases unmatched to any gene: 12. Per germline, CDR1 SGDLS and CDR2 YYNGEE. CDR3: CASARGDLSTYEQYF. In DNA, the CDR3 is TGTGCCAGCGCCCGGGGGGACCTCTCCACCTACGAGCAGTACTTC.

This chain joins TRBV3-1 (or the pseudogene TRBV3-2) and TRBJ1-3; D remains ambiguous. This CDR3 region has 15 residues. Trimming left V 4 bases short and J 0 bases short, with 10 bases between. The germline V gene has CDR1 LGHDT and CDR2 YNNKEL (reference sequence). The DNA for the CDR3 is TGTGCCAGCAGCCGCGAGGGCCACTCTGGAAACACCATATATTTT. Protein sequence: CASSREGHSGNTIYF.

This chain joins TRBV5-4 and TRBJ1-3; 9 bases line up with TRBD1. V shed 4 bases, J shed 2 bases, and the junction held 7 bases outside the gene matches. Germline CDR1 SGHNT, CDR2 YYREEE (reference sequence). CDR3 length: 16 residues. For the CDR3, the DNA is TGTGCCAGCAGCGCCGGACAGGGGCAGGCTGGAAACACCATATATTTT. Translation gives CASSAGQGQAGNTIYF.

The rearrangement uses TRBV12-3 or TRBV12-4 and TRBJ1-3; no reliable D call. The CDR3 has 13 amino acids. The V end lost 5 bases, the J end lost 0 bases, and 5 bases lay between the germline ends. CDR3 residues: CASSGLSGNTIYF. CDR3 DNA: TGTGCCAGCAGTGGCCTCTCTGGAAACACCATATATTTT.

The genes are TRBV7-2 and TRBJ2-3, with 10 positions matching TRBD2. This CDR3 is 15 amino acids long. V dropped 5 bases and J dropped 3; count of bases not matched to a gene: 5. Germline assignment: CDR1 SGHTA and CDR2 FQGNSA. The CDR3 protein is CASSTQAGGTDTQYF. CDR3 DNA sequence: TGTGCCAGCAGCACCCAAGCGGGGGGGACAGATACGCAGTATTTT. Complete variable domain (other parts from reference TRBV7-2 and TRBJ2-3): GAGVSQSPSNKVTEKGKDVELRCDPISGHTALYWYRQSLGQGLEFLIYFQGNSAPDKSGLPSDRFSAERTGGSVSTLTIQRTQQEDSAVYLCASSTQAGGTDTQYFGPGTRLTVL.

CDR3 sequence: CASSPRGGGAVNEQFF. The CDR3 nucleotides are TGTGCCAGCAGCCCGCGGGGCGGGGGGGCGGTCAATGAGCAGTTCTTC. The chain joins TRBV7-9 to TRBJ2-1; 9 nucleotides agree with TRBD2. Germline V gene data show CDR1 as SEHNR and CDR2 as FQNEAQ (reference sequence). Trimming took 5 bases from V and 6 from J; bases not matched to a gene: 11. This CDR3 spans 16 amino acids.

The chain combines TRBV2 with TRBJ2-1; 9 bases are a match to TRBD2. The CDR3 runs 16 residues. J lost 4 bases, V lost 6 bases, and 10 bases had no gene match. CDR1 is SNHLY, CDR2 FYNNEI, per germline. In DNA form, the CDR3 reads TGTGCCAGCAGGACGACTAGCGGAAAGGATTACAATGAGCAGTTCTTC. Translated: CASRTTSGKDYNEQFF.